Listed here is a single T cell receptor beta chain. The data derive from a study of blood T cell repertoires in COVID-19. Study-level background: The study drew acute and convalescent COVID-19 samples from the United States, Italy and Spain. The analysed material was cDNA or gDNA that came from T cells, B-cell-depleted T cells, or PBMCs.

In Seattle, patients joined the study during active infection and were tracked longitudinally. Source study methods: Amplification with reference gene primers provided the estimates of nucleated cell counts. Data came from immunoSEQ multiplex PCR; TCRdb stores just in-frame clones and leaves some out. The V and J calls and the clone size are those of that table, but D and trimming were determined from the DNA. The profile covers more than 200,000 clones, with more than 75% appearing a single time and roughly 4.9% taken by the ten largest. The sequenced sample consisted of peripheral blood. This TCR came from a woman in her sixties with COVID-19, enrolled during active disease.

The chain's CDR3 is CATSRFIREGRNEQFF. The CDR3 DNA is TGTGCCACCAGCAGATTTATCCGGGAAGGGAGAAATGAGCAGTTCTTC. The J gene is TRBJ2-1, the V gene TRBV15; weak D call: TRBD2 (5 bases). Trimming removed 2 bases at V and 7 bases at J, with 18 bases between. CDR1 LNHNV and CDR2 YYDKDF come from the germline V gene (reference sequence). CDR3 length equals 16 residues. Drawing the rest from reference TRBV15 and TRBJ2-1, the complete variable domain is DAMVIQNPRYQVTQFGKPVTLSCSQTLNHNVMYWYQQKSSQAPKLLFHYYDKDFNNEADTPDNFQSRRPNTSFCFLDIRSPGLGDTAMYLCATSRFIREGRNEQFFGPGTRLTVL.